The 29 T cell receptor beta chains below all came from one sample that was sequenced in a study of T cell repertoires in cytomegalovirus infection. MiXCR was run by TCRdb on the reads, yielding one entry per CDR3 protein. The profile shows 200,000 to 300,000 distinct CDR3 sequences, approximately 9.2% of them singletons. The sample was PBMCs. These receptor sequences come from a human donor in good health (CMV status not recorded). Some clones in this sample may be carry-over from other donors' samples.

This clonotype was recorded many times. The V gene is TRBV7-2, the J gene TRBJ1-3, with D tentatively TRBD1 (6 bases). Germline values: CDR1 SGHTA, CDR2 FQGNSA. V lost 8 bases and J 2 bases, leaving 16 bases between the germline ends. The CDR3 spans 15 residues. CDR3 DNA sequence: TGTGCCAGCGCCCCTTCAGGGGTGCCTGGAAACACCATATATTTT. It is translated as CASAPSGVPGNTIYF.

In its sample, this clonotype was seen many times. The V call is TRBV27, the J call TRBJ2-1, with TRBD2 identical over 7 bases. The CDR3 loop spans 15 amino acids. V dropped 2 bases and J dropped 3; count of bases not matched to a gene: 4. CDR1 and CDR2 (germline): MNHEY, SMNVEV (reference sequence). This CDR3 reads CASSLAGERYNEQFF. In DNA, the CDR3 is TGTGCCAGCAGTTTAGCGGGGGAACGCTACAATGAGCAGTTCTTC.

This clonotype occurred many times. The rearrangement joins TRBV7-2 to TRBJ1-5, with TRBD1 identical over 7 bases. Germline loops: CDR1 SGHTA, CDR2 FQGNSA. The CDR3 runs to 15 residues. J was trimmed by 9 bases and V by 2 bases; bases with no gene match: 10. The CDR3 spells CASSLTGQWNGPQHF. The CDR3 nucleotides read TGTGCCAGCAGCTTAACGGGACAGTGGAACGGGCCCCAGCATTTT.

This clonotype occurred many times. The V gene is TRBV11-2, the J gene TRBJ1-6; the match to TRBD1 covers 10 bases. In germline, CDR1 is SGHAT, CDR2 FQNNGV. This CDR3 contains 14 residues. The J segment lost 14 bases and the V segment lost 5 bases, leaving 9 bases of the junction unmatched. This chain's CDR3 is CASSLGQGLLTLHF. The DNA for the CDR3 is TGTGCCAGCAGCCTGGGACAGGGGCTGCTGACCCTCCACTTT.

This clonotype has a count of ten or more. The chain joins TRBV7-2 to TRBJ2-7; TRBD2 matches 10 bases. Germline V gene lookup returns CDR1 SGHTA and CDR2 FQGNSA. V was clipped by 2 bases and J by 2 bases; unmatched bases: 12. The length of the CDR3 is 18 residues. The CDR3 region is CASSLSSQLAGVPYEQYF. The CDR3, as DNA: TGTGCCAGCAGCTTAAGTTCCCAGCTAGCGGGAGTACCCTACGAGCAGTACTTC.

This clonotype has at least ten counts. This chain connects TRBV20-1 to TRBJ1-1; 7 bases line up with TRBD1. Germline V lookup: CDR1 DFQATT, CDR2 SNEGSKA (reference sequence). The junction had 11 bases not matched to a gene; V was cut back by 6 bases and J by 7 bases. The CDR3 loop spans 13 amino acids. Written as DNA, the CDR3 is TGCAGTGCCCAAACAGACAGGGCCCTTGAAGCTTTCTTT. Translated: CSAQTDRALEAFF.

The CDR3 region is CSVALGGANTGELFF. Here the CDR3 DNA reads TGCAGCGTTGCGCTCGGGGGCGCGAACACCGGGGAGCTGTTTTTT. The chain is built from TRBV29-1 and TRBJ2-2, with D perhaps matching TRBD1 or TRBD2 (6 bases each). Germline-derived CDR1 and CDR2 are SQVTM and ANQGSEA. V lost 4 bases, J lost 0 bases, and 12 bases lay in between. The CDR3 sequence is 15 residues long.

Many counts were recorded for this clonotype. The chain is built from TRBV29-1 and TRBJ2-7; no firm D call. This CDR3 comprises 13 residues. Germline V gene data show CDR1 as SQVTM and CDR2 as ANQGSEA. V dropped 6 bases and J dropped 1 base, with 13 bases sitting between them. The CDR3 sequence is CSVLEDPSYEQYF. DNA for the CDR3: TGCAGCGTGCTCGAAGATCCTTCCTACGAGCAGTACTTC.

This clonotype was observed many times. CDR3 coding DNA: TGTGCCAGCAGCTTAGGATGGGGCCCCACAGATACGCAGTATTTT. It translates to CASSLGWGPTDTQYF. This rearrangement joins TRBV7-2 to TRBJ2-3; D possibly corresponds to TRBD1 (5 bases). CDR3 size: 15 residues. The V gene's germline CDR1 is SGHTA and CDR2 FQGNSA. Deletions cut 1 base from V and 2 bases from J, with 10 bases between.

At least ten counts were recorded for this clonotype. The CDR3 here is CASSSTSGGYSTDTQYF. The CDR3 DNA reads TGTGCCAGCAGCTCGACTAGCGGAGGATATAGCACAGATACGCAGTATTTT. This sequence joins TRBV7-2 and TRBJ2-3, with 9 bases aligning to TRBD2. The CDR3 extends over 17 amino acids. V shed 4 bases, J shed 0 bases, and the junction held 8 bases outside the gene matches. CDR1 is SGHTA, CDR2 FQGNSA, per germline.

The sample holds a few counts of this clonotype. The V gene is TRBV12-5, the J gene TRBJ1-4; no reliable D call. Trimming took off 1 base at V and 4 bases at J, with 13 bases between the two ends. The CDR3 sequence is 16 residues long. Looked up from germline, CDR1 is LGHNT and CDR2 is FRNRAP. This CDR3 reads CASGLGRLDGNEKLFF. In DNA form, the CDR3 reads TGTGCTAGTGGTTTGGGCAGACTGGACGGTAATGAAAAACTGTTTTTT.

V usage is TRBV14 and J usage is TRBJ1-1; perhaps TRBD1 as D (5 bases). V was shortened by 2 bases and J by 1 base, with 17 bases between the two germline ends. This CDR3 contains 17 residues. From germline, CDR1 is SGHDN and CDR2 FVKESK. This CDR3 reads CASSQSGLFGGNTEAFF. DNA of the CDR3: TGTGCCAGCAGCCAATCAGGGTTATTCGGTGGGAACACTGAAGCTTTCTTT. Using reference TRBV14 and TRBJ1-1 for the parts outside the CDR3, the full variable domain is EAGVTQFPSHSVIEKGQTVTLRCDPISGHDNLYWYRRVMGKEIKFLLHFVKESKQDESGMPNNRFLAERTGGTYSTLKVQPAELEDSGVYFCASSQSGLFGGNTEAFFGQGTRLTVV.

The CDR3 sequence is CASSPNPGQRSGNTIYF. CDR3 nucleotides: TGTGCCAGCAGCCCCAACCCGGGACAACGCTCTGGAAACACCATATATTTT. The V gene is TRBV9, the J gene TRBJ1-3, with D tentatively TRBD1 (6 bases). The V and J ends lost 4 bases and 0 bases respectively, with 17 bases between them. Germline CDR1 and CDR2: SGDLS and YYNGEE. The CDR3 is 17 residues long.

This clonotype was observed a handful of times. The gene calls are TRBV12-3 or TRBV12-4 and TRBJ1-1; tentatively, D is TRBD1 (5 bases). CDR3 size: 17 residues. Trimming took 5 bases from V and 3 from J, leaving 22 bases between them. CDR3 nucleotide sequence: TGTGCCAGCAGTGACTTGGGGGGTGGAATAAAGGACACTGAAGCTTTCTTT. It codes for CASSDLGGGIKDTEAFF.

This clonotype was detected ten times or more. V is TRBV19 and J is TRBJ2-7; 7 bases match TRBD2. Per germline, CDR1 LNHDA and CDR2 SQIVND (reference sequence). The CDR3 runs 14 residues. J lost 1 base, V lost 4 bases, and 4 bases had no gene match. CDR3 nucleotides: TGTGCCAGTAGTAAAGAGCGGGATTCCTACGAGCAGTACTTC. It specifies CASSKERDSYEQYF.

This clonotype was recorded a few times. This rearrangement joins TRBV5-1 to TRBJ2-1; D is unresolved. The CDR3 is 14 amino acids. V lost 0 bases and J 8 bases, leaving 12 bases between the germline ends. Germline-derived CDR1 and CDR2 are SGHRS and YFSETQ. For the CDR3, the DNA is TGCGCCAGCAGCTTGGTTGGGGATGGGTATGAGCAGTTCTTC. Residues: CASSLVGDGYEQFF. The whole variable domain, remainder taken from reference TRBV5-1 and TRBJ2-1, is KAGVTQTPRYLIKTRGQQVTLSCSPISGHRSVSWYQQTPGQGLQFLFEYFSETQRNKGNFPGRFSGRQFSNSRSEMNVSTLELGDSALYLCASSLVGDGYEQFFGPGTRLTVL.

This clonotype was recorded at least ten times. The DNA for the CDR3 is TGTGCCAGCAGTCCACCGGGACAGACCTCCACCGGGGAGCTGTTTTTT. It translates to CASSPPGQTSTGELFF. The chain is built from TRBV6-1 and TRBJ2-2, with 7 bases identical to TRBD1. In germline, CDR1 is MNHNS, CDR2 SASEGT. Trimming cost V 5 bases and J 4 bases; bases outside gene matches: 10. The CDR3 contains 16 residues.

There are a few counts of this clonotype. The CDR3 coding sequence is TGTGCCAGCAGTTACTCCCACCCGGGACCTACCGGGGAGCTGTTTTTT. Its protein is CASSYSHPGPTGELFF. This chain links TRBV6-2 or TRBV6-3 with TRBJ2-2; D may be TRBD1 or TRBD2 (5 bases each). The V gene lost 0 bases and the J gene lost 5 bases, with 13 bases spanning the gap. Per the germline V gene, CDR1 is MNHEY and CDR2 is SVGEGT. The CDR3 loop spans 16 amino acids.

This clonotype was observed a few times. The CDR3, as DNA: TGCGCCAGCAGCCACGAAACCCTAGCGGGAGGGAACTACGAGCAGTACTTC. It yields the protein CASSHETLAGGNYEQYF. The rearrangement joins TRBV4-1 to TRBJ2-7; the match to TRBD2 covers 12 bases. The germline V gene has CDR1 MGHRA and CDR2 YSYEKL. The CDR3 has 17 amino acids. Trimming at V came to 3 bases and at J to 3 bases, leaving 9 bases not matched to a gene.

This clonotype was detected ten times or more. The CDR3 sequence is CASSPRTSGFLNEQFF. The DNA of the CDR3 is TGTGCCAGCAGCCCCCGGACTAGCGGGTTCCTAAATGAGCAGTTCTTC. The V and J genes are TRBV9 and TRBJ2-1; 11 bases agree with TRBD2. V was clipped by 4 bases and J by 7 bases; unmatched bases: 10. From germline, CDR1 is SGDLS and CDR2 YYNGEE. This CDR3 comprises 16 residues. The whole variable domain, remainder taken from reference TRBV9 and TRBJ2-1, is DSGVTQTPKHLITATGQRVTLRCSPRSGDLSVYWYQQSLDQGLQFLIQYYNGEERAKGNILERFSAQQFPDLHSELNLSSLELGDSALYFCASSPRTSGFLNEQFFGPGTRLTVL.

V and J are TRBV24-1 and TRBJ1-5; no clear D. The V gene lost 2 bases and the J gene lost 9 bases, with 7 bases spanning the gap. The CDR3 sequence is 12 residues long. Germline CDR1 KGHDR, CDR2 SFDVKD. DNA for the CDR3: TGTGCCACCAGTGATTCCGATAGGCCCCAGCATTTT. Residues: CATSDSDRPQHF.

V usage is TRBV6-2 or TRBV6-3 and J usage is TRBJ2-2; 7 bases fit TRBD1. V gave up 2 bases and J gave up 1 base; unmatched junction bases: 4. In germline, CDR1 is MNHEY, CDR2 SVGEGT. The CDR3 runs 16 residues. The CDR3 spells CASSYHRTGNTGELFF. In nucleotides, the CDR3 is TGTGCCAGCAGTTACCATCGGACAGGGAACACCGGGGAGCTGTTTTTT.

This clonotype occurred many times. The chain links TRBV7-2 to TRBJ1-1, with no clear D. The CDR3 is 15 amino acids. The germline V gene has CDR1 SGHTA and CDR2 FQGNSA. V lost 1 base and J lost 2, with 11 bases in between. The CDR3 sequence: CASSLGMAINTEAFF. CDR3 sequence (DNA): TGTGCCAGCAGCTTAGGGATGGCGATAAACACTGAAGCTTTCTTT. The full variable domain, rest sourced from reference TRBV7-2 and TRBJ1-1, is GAGVSQSPSNKVTEKGKDVELRCDPISGHTALYWYRQSLGQGLEFLIYFQGNSAPDKSGLPSDRFSAERTGGSVSTLTIQRTQQEDSAVYLCASSLGMAINTEAFFGQGTRLTVV.

There are many counts of this clonotype. V is TRBV7-2 and J is TRBJ1-6; no reliable D call. The CDR3 spans 14 residues. V was clipped by 5 bases and J by 7 bases, with 12 bases between them. Germline CDR1 is SGHTA and CDR2 is FQGNSA. The CDR3 sequence is CASSLLGWNSPLHF. In DNA form, the CDR3 reads TGTGCCAGCAGCCTCCTCGGGTGGAATTCACCCCTCCACTTT.

The table lists this clonotype with many counts. The gene calls are TRBV7-3 and TRBJ2-5; TRBD1 agrees at 7 bases. CDR3 length: 14 amino acids. V was pared by 5 bases and J by 7 bases, with 10 bases of the junction left unmatched. Germline lookup yields CDR1 SGHTA and CDR2 FQGTGA. CDR3 in DNA: TGTGCCAGCAGCAACGGGATAGGGGGCGCGACCCAGTACTTC. Protein product: CASSNGIGGATQYF. The full variable domain, in which reference TRBV7-3 and TRBJ2-5 provide the parts outside the CDR3, is GAGVSQTPSNKVTEKGKYVELRCDPISGHTALYWYRQSLGQGPEFLIYFQGTGAADDSGLPNDRFFAVRPEGSVSTLKIQRTERGDSAVYLCASSNGIGGATQYFGPGTRLLVL.

The chain has TRBV7-2 and TRBJ2-7; 7 bases are a match to TRBD2. This CDR3 has 15 amino acids. CDR1 is SGHTA, CDR2 FQGNSA, per germline. The V segment lost 1 base and the J segment 5 bases; nucleotides outside the gene matches: 8. CDR3 DNA sequence: TGTGCCAGCAGCTTAGGGACTAGTCTCGTCGACGAGCAGTACTTC. This sequence encodes CASSLGTSLVDEQYF.

V gene TRBV30 combines with J gene TRBJ1-1; 12 bases agree with TRBD1. Germline V gene sequence: CDR1 GTSNPN, CDR2 SVGIG (reference sequence). This CDR3 spans 15 amino acids. The ends lost 4 bases at V and 3 bases at J; junction bases unmatched: 6. The CDR3 region is CAWTWDRGLHTEAFF. DNA of the CDR3: TGTGCCTGGACTTGGGACAGGGGGCTGCACACTGAAGCTTTCTTT.

This clonotype has at least ten counts. The rearrangement joins TRBV6-1 to TRBJ1-5, with unresolved D. In germline, CDR1 is MNHNS, CDR2 SASEGT. Trimming took 5 bases from V and 4 from J, leaving 18 bases between them. The CDR3 sequence is 16 residues long. The CDR3 bases are TGTGCCAGCAGTTACCTGGGCAGCGGAGGGAATCAGCCCCAGCATTTT. Amino acid sequence: CASSYLGSGGNQPQHF.

There are many counts of this clonotype. The gene calls are TRBV7-2 and TRBJ1-5, with D perhaps TRBD1 (5 bases). Germline lookup yields CDR1 SGHTA and CDR2 FQGNSA. CDR3 length: 15 residues. The V and J ends lost 5 bases and 7 bases respectively, with 18 bases between them. CDR3 loop: CASSPRSGGDQPQHF. CDR3 sequence (DNA): TGTGCCAGCAGCCCGAGGTCGGGGGGAGACCAGCCCCAGCATTTT.